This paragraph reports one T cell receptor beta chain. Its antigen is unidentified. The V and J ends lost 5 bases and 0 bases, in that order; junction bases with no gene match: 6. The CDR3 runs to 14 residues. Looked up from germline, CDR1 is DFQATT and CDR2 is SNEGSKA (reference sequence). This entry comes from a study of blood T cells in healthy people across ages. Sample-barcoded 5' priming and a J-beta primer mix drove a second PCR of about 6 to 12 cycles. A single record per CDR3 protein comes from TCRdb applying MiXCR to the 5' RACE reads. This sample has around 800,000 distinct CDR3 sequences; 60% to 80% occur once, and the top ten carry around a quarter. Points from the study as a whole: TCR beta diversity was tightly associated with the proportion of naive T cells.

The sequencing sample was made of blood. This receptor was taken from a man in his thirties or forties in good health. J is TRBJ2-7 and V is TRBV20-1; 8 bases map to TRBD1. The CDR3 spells CSALQGVDSYEQYF. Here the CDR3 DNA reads TGCAGTGCTTTACAGGGGGTGGACTCCTACGAGCAGTACTTC.